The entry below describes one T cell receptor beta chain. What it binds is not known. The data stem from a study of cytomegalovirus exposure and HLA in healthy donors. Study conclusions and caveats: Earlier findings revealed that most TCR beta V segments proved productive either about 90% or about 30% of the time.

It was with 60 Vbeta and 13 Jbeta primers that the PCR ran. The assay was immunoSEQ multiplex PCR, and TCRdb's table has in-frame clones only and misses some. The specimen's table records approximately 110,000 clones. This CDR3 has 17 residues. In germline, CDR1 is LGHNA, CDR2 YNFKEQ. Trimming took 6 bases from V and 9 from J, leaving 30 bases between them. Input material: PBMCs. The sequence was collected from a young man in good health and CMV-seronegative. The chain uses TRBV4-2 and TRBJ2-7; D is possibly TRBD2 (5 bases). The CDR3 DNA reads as TGTGCCAGCAGTCAGGCCCGTATATTTAGCGATACACCGGTGCAGTACTTC. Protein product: CASSQARIFSDTPVQYF.